Listed here are 22 T cell receptor beta chains from one sample, sequenced in a study of control samples from healthy donors and cancer patients. TCRdb keeps only in-frame clones here, not all; method: immunoSEQ multiplex PCR. The sample contains some 120,000 clones, approximately 90% of which appear only once. Sequenced input: blood. The source is a man aged 50 to 60 in good health.

This clone occurred a few times. The chain combines TRBV29-1 with TRBJ2-1; 8 bases are a match to TRBD1. Germline V gene lookup returns CDR1 SQVTM and CDR2 ANQGSEA. This CDR3 is 14 amino acids long. Germline trimming cut 6 bases from V and 7 bases from J; bases unmatched to any gene: 11. DNA for the CDR3: TGCAGCGTGGATGGACAGGGCTGGAATAATGAGCAGTTCTTC. Amino acid sequence: CSVDGQGWNNEQFF.

The rearrangement links TRBV5-1 to TRBJ2-2; D ambiguous. CDR1 and CDR2 (germline): SGHRS, YFSETQ. This CDR3 comprises 13 residues. V lost 5 bases and J 3 bases, leaving 8 bases between the germline ends. CDR3 residues: CASRDPDTGELFF. CDR3 sequence (DNA): TGCGCCAGCAGGGATCCGGACACCGGGGAGCTGTTTTTT.

The chain employs TRBV7-9 and TRBJ2-3; D is ambiguous. The CDR3 extends over 18 amino acids. Looked up from germline, CDR1 is SEHNR and CDR2 is FQNEAQ (reference sequence). The V end was cut by 5 bases, the J end by 3 bases, with 24 bases between. The CDR3 nucleotides read TGTGCCAGCAGCCTAGACCCAAACTGGGTCCAGACAACAGATACGCAGTATTTT. Protein sequence: CASSLDPNWVQTTDTQYF.

This chain connects TRBV6-5 to TRBJ1-3; no clear D gene. Germline CDR1 reads MNHEY; CDR2 reads SVGAGI. The CDR3 consists of 16 residues. Trimming pared 1 base from V and 4 bases from J, leaving 14 bases between. In nucleotides, the CDR3 is TGTGCCAGCAGTTACTTCCCCGGTGGTCTCGGAAACACCATATATTTT. Its protein is CASSYFPGGLGNTIYF.

V is TRBV11-3 and J is TRBJ1-2; D remains ambiguous. Germline CDR1 reads SGHNT; CDR2 reads YENEEA. Between the trimmed V and J ends, which lost 5 bases and 6 bases, there was a span of 19 bases. This CDR3 has 15 residues. This CDR3 is CASSPRTPAVHGYTF. The CDR3, as DNA: TGTGCCAGCAGCCCCCGGACCCCGGCGGTACATGGCTACACCTTC.

The genes are TRBV15 and TRBJ2-7; D possibly corresponds to TRBD1 (6 bases). V shed 0 bases and J shed 4 bases, with 13 bases lying between them. Germline V lookup: CDR1 LNHNV, CDR2 YYDKDF (reference sequence). The CDR3 length is 15 residues. CDR3 amino acids: CATSRDGNRVYEQYF. The CDR3 region has the DNA TGTGCCACCAGCAGAGATGGAAACAGGGTGTACGAGCAGTACTTC.

The J gene is TRBJ2-3, the V gene TRBV7-8; no reliable D call. Trimming cost V 3 bases and J 0 bases, with 4 bases left between them. The CDR3 runs to 13 residues. The germline V gene encodes CDR1 SGHVS and CDR2 FQNEAQ. The CDR3 DNA reads TGTGCCAGCAGCTTCAAGAGCACAGATACGCAGTATTTT. As protein: CASSFKSTDTQYF.

The chain links TRBV11-3 to TRBJ2-7; TRBD1 might be the D (5 bases). This CDR3 is built from 14 residues. The germline V and J ends were trimmed by 4 bases and 2 bases, with 12 bases remaining between them. The V gene's germline CDR1 is SGHNT and CDR2 YENEEA. The CDR3 spells CASSSGNQPYEQYF. CDR3 nucleotides: TGTGCCAGCAGCTCAGGGAACCAACCCTACGAGCAGTACTTC.

This sequence joins TRBV21-1 and TRBJ2-4; TRBD2, the table's D call, was not compared with the DNA. TRBV21-1 is a listed pseudogene. The CDR3 contains 14 residues. CDR3 amino acids: CASSRALAGNIQYF. The CDR3 nucleotides are TGTGCCAGCAGCCGGGCACTAGCGGGGAACATTCAGTACTTC.

This chain joins TRBV20-1 and TRBJ2-5, with D unresolved. There are 11 residues in the CDR3. Trimming took 7 bases from V and 0 from J, leaving 6 bases between them. Germline lookup yields CDR1 DFQATT and CDR2 SNEGSKA (reference sequence). The CDR3 DNA sequence: TGCAGTGGAGAGGACCAAGAGACCCAGTACTTC. Its translation is CSGEDQETQYF.

The chain combines TRBV2 with TRBJ2-7; no clear D gene. CDR1 and CDR2 from the germline V gene are SNHLY and FYNNEI. V was cut by 5 bases and J by 3 bases, with 8 bases left in between. CDR3 length: 12 residues. In DNA form, the CDR3 reads TGTGCCAGCAGTCCTGGACGCTACGAGCAGTACTTC. Translation gives CASSPGRYEQYF.

This sequence joins TRBV6-6 and TRBJ2-7, with a weak D call TRBD2 (6 bases). Germline CDR1 is MNHNY and CDR2 is SVGAGI (reference sequence). The CDR3 sequence is 15 residues long. V was shortened by 5 bases and J by 0 bases, with 14 bases between the two germline ends. CDR3 protein: CASSPTRLVSYEQYF. The CDR3 bases are TGTGCCAGCAGTCCCACGAGACTAGTCTCCTACGAGCAGTACTTC.

V is TRBV6-5 and J is TRBJ2-2, with D perhaps matching TRBD1 (5 bases). Germline CDR1 MNHEY, CDR2 SVGAGI. This CDR3 comprises 15 residues. Between the trimmed V and J ends, which lost 6 bases and 1 base, there was a span of 12 bases. Here the CDR3 reads CASRSIQENTGELFF. The DNA of the CDR3 is TGTGCCAGCAGATCCATACAGGAGAACACCGGGGAGCTGTTTTTT.

The chain uses TRBV9 and TRBJ1-2; 7 nucleotides agree with TRBD1. There are 14 residues in the CDR3. The V segment lost 4 bases and the J segment 5 bases; nucleotides outside the gene matches: 8. The germline CDR1 and CDR2 sequences are SGDLS and YYNGEE. Written as DNA, the CDR3 is TGTGCCAGCAGCCCAGGGGGTGGGTTATATGGCTACACCTTC. Its translation: CASSPGGGLYGYTF.

The rearrangement joins TRBV28 to TRBJ1-2, with TRBD1 matching 9 bases. Trimming took 6 bases from V and 6 from J; bases not matched to a gene: 11. This CDR3 has 15 residues. CDR1 is MDHEN, CDR2 SYDVKM, per germline. Here the CDR3 DNA reads TGTGCCAGCAGATATACCGGGACAGGGTATAATGGCTACACCTTC. Amino acids: CASRYTGTGYNGYTF.

This chain uses TRBV6-2 or TRBV6-3 with TRBJ2-7; D possibly corresponds to TRBD2 (6 bases). Trimming pared 2 bases from V and 2 bases from J, leaving 13 bases between. Germline V gene data show CDR1 as MNHEY and CDR2 as SVGEGT. The CDR3 has 15 residues. The CDR3 spells CASSYKVSGAYEQYF. In DNA form, the CDR3 reads TGTGCCAGCAGTTACAAGGTGTCGGGGGCCTACGAGCAGTACTTC.

The chain carries TRBV5-6 and TRBJ1-1; D is ambiguous. CDR3 length equals 12 residues. CDR1 is SGHDT and CDR2 is YYEEEE in the germline V gene. V lost 1 base, J lost 11 bases, and 12 bases lay in between. DNA for the CDR3: TGTGCCAGCAGCTTGAACAGCCAATGGGCTTTCTTT. The encoded protein is CASSLNSQWAFF.

This chain connects TRBV5-1 to TRBJ1-2; tentative D call: TRBD1 (5 bases). Germline lookup yields CDR1 SGHRS and CDR2 YFSETQ. The length of the CDR3 is 17 residues. V was pared by 7 bases and J by 3 bases, with 25 bases between. For the CDR3, the DNA is TGCGCCAGCCACGCTGGGGCAGCACACCCGTTCCACTATGGCTACACCTTC. This encodes CASHAGAAHPFHYGYTF. Together with reference TRBV5-1 and TRBJ1-2, the CDR3 gives the full variable domain: KAGVTQTPRYLIKTRGQQVTLSCSPISGHRSVSWYQQTPGQGLQFLFEYFSETQRNKGNFPGRFSGRQFSNSRSEMNVSTLELGDSALYLCASHAGAAHPFHYGYTFGSGTRLTVV.

The J gene is TRBJ2-5, the V gene TRBV2; 9 nucleotides agree with TRBD2. In germline, CDR1 is SNHLY, CDR2 FYNNEI. The length of the CDR3 is 15 residues. The junction had 8 bases not matched to a gene; V was cut back by 7 bases and J by 2 bases. For the CDR3, the DNA is TGTGCCAGCAACGATCCAGCGGGGGGACAAGAGACCCAGTACTTC. Protein sequence: CASNDPAGGQETQYF.

This rearrangement joins TRBV13 to TRBJ1-3, with 11 positions matching TRBD1. The CDR3 contains 15 residues. V was clipped by 3 bases and J by 8 bases; unmatched bases: 6. The germline CDR1 and CDR2 sequences are PRHDT and FYEKMQ (reference sequence). Here the CDR3 reads CASSFRTGGMDTIYF. CDR3 bases: TGTGCCAGCAGCTTTCGGACAGGGGGCATGGACACCATATATTTT. Variable domain in full (rest from reference TRBV13 and TRBJ1-3): AAGVIQSPRHLIKEKRETATLKCYPIPRHDTVYWYQQGPGQDPQFLISFYEKMQSDKGSIPDRFSAQQFSDYHSELNMSSLELGDSALYFCASSFRTGGMDTIYFGEGSWLTVV.

The chain couples TRBV21-1 to TRBJ2-7; the table names TRBD1, a call not compared with the DNA. TRBV21-1 is designated a pseudogene. The CDR3 sequence is 16 residues long. CDR3 sequence (DNA): TGTGCCAGCAGCAAAGGAAAAGGCAGGGGGCCCTACGAGCAGTACTTC. Protein: CASSKGKGRGPYEQYF.

J is TRBJ2-5 and V is TRBV9, with 8 nucleotides matching TRBD1. Per the germline V gene, CDR1 is SGDLS and CDR2 is YYNGEE. The CDR3 spans 14 residues. With V trimmed by 4 bases and J by 2 bases, 4 bases remained unmatched. Written as DNA, the CDR3 is TGTGCCAGCAGCCCAAGACAGGGGCAAGAGACCCAGTACTTC. Protein: CASSPRQGQETQYF. Complete variable domain (other parts from reference TRBV9 and TRBJ2-5): DSGVTQTPKHLITATGQRVTLRCSPRSGDLSVYWYQQSLDQGLQFLIQYYNGEERAKGNILERFSAQQFPDLHSELNLSSLELGDSALYFCASSPRQGQETQYFGPGTRLLVL.